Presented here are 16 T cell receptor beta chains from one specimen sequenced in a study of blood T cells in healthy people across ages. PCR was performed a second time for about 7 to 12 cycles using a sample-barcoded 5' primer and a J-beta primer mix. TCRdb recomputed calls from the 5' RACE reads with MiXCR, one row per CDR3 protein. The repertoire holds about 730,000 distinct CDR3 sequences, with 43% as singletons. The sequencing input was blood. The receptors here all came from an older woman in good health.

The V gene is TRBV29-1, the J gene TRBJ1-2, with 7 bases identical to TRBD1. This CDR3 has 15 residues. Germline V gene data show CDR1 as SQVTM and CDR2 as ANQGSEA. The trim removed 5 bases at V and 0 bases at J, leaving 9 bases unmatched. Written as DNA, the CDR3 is TGCAGCGTTTACAACCTCGGGACAGCTAACTATGGCTACACCTTC. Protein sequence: CSVYNLGTANYGYTF. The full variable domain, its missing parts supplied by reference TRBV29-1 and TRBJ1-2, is SAVISQKPSRDICQRGTSLTIQCQVDSQVTMMFWYRQQPGQSLTLIATANQGSEATYESGFVIDKFPISRPNLTFSTLTVSNMSPEDSSIYLCSVYNLGTANYGYTFGSGTRLTVV.

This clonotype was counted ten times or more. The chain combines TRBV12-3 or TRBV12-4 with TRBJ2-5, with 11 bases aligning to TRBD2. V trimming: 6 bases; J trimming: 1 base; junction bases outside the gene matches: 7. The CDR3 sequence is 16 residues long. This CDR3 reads CASRTTSGIPQETQYF. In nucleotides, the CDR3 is TGTGCCAGCAGGACGACTAGCGGGATCCCCCAAGAGACCCAGTACTTC.

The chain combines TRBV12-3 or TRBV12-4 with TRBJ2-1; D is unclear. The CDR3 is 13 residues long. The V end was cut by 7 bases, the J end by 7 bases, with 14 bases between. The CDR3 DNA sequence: TGTGCCAGCACCACCAGGTACCGGAATGAGCAGTTCTTC. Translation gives CASTTRYRNEQFF.

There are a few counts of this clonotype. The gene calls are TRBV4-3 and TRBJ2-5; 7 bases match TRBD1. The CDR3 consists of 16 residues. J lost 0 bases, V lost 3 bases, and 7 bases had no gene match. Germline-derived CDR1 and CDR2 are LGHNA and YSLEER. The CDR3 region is CASSQGTEKYQETQYF. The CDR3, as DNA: TGCGCCAGCAGCCAGGGGACAGAGAAGTACCAAGAGACCCAGTACTTC.

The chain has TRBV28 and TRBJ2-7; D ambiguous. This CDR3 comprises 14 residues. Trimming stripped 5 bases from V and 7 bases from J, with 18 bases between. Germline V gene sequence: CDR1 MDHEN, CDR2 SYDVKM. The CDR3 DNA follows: TGTGCCAGCAGTCCCCCGGCGGTCCCATGGGAGCAGTACTTC. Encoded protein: CASSPPAVPWEQYF.

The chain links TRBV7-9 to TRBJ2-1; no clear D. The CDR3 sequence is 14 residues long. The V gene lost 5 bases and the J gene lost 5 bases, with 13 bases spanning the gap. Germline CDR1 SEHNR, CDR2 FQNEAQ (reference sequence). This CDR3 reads CASSPGPLDNEQFF. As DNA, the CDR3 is TGTGCCAGCAGCCCCGGACCATTAGACAATGAGCAGTTCTTC.

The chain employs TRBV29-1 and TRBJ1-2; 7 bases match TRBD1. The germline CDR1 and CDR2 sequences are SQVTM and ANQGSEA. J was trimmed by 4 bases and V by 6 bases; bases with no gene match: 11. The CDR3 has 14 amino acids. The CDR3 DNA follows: TGCAGCGTAGCCCGACAGGGAAATGGCTATGGCTACACCTTC. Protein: CSVARQGNGYGYTF.

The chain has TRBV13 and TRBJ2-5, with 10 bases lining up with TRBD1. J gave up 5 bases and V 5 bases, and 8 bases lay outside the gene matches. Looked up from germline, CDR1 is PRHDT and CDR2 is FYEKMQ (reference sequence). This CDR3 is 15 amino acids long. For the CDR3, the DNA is TGTGCCAGCAGCCAACCGGGACAGGGGTCGGAGACCCAGTACTTC. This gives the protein CASSQPGQGSETQYF.

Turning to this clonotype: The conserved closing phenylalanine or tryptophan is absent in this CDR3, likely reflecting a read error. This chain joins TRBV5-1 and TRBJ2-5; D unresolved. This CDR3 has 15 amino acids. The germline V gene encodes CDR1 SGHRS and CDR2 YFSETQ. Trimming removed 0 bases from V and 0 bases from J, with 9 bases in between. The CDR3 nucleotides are TGCGCCAGCAGCTTGGCCGACCGAAACCAAGAGACCCAGTACGTC. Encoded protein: CASSLADRNQETQYV.

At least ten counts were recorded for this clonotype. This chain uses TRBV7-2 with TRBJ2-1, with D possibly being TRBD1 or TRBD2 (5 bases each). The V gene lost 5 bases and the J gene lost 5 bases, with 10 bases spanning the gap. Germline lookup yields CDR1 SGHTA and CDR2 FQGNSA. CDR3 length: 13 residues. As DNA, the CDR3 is TGTGCCAGCAGCCCGGGACCAAACAATGAGCAGTTCTTC. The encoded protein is CASSPGPNNEQFF.

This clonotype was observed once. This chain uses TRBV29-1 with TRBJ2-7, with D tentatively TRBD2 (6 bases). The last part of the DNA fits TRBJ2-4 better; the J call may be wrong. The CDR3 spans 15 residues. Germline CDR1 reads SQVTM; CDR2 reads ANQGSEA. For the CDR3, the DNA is TGCAGCGTTGCAGGCCTAGGAGGCGGGGAGAACATTCAGTACTTC. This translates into CSVAGLGGGENIQYF.

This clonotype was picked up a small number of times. The CDR3, as DNA: TGTGCCAGCACACAAGCATATGCCGGAACAGATACGCAGTATTTT. Its translation is CASTQAYAGTDTQYF. The V and J genes are TRBV27 and TRBJ2-3; D gene unclear. CDR1 MNHEY and CDR2 SMNVEV come from the germline V gene (reference sequence). This CDR3 region has 15 residues. The V end was cut by 7 bases, the J end by 3 bases, with 17 bases between.

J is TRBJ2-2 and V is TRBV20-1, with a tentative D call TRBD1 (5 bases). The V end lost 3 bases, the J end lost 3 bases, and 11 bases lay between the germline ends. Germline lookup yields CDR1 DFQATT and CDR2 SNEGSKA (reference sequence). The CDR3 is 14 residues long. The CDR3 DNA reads TGCAGTGCTAGGAAGGGGCTGGACACCGGGGAGCTGTTTTTT. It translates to CSARKGLDTGELFF.

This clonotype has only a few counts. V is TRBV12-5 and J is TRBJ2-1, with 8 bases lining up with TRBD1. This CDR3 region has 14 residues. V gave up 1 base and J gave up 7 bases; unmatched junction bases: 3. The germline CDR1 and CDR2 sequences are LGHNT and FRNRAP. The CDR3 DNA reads TGTGCTAGTGGTTTGGGGACAGGGATGAATGAGCAGTTCTTC. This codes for CASGLGTGMNEQFF.

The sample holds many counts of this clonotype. DNA for the CDR3: TGTGCCAGCAGCTTATACGGGACTAGCGGTTTGGAGGAGCAGTTCTTC. This sequence encodes CASSLYGTSGLEEQFF. V is TRBV7-2 and J is TRBJ2-1, with TRBD2 identical over 11 bases. Germline-derived CDR1 and CDR2 are SGHTA and FQGNSA. V shed 2 bases and J 10 bases; nucleotides not matched to a gene: 10. This CDR3 spans 16 amino acids.

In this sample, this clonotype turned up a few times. CDR3 nucleotide sequence: TGTGCCAGCGCACAGGGGCCAGGGGGCTACACCTTC. This encodes CASAQGPGGYTF. The chain is built from TRBV28 and TRBJ1-2, with 7 positions matching TRBD1. CDR3 size: 12 residues. Trimming removed 8 bases from V and 8 bases from J; junction bases left unmatched: 8. From germline, CDR1 is MDHEN and CDR2 SYDVKM.